This T cell receptor (beta chain) was found in a study of early T cells in non-severe SARS-CoV-2 infection. Study-level information: Unpaired chains resulted from sequencing bulk RNA of unsorted whole blood. Findings of the study overall: VDJdb-based annotation leaned toward anti-spike CD8 responses and missed private and CD4 specificities.

The CDR3 spans 13 residues. V shed 4 bases and J shed 6 bases, with 10 bases lying between them. The germline V gene has CDR1 SGHTA and CDR2 FQGNSA. Many counts were recorded for this clonotype. As yet, its antigen is unknown. Each cDNA molecule carried a unique molecular identifier. In TCRdb, the 5' RACE reads were re-called with MiXCR into one record per CDR3 protein. The table lists around 40,000 distinct CDR3 sequences, around 6.3% of them singletons, with around 6.3% in the top ten. Sequencing was carried out using whole blood. The chain recombines TRBV7-2 with TRBJ2-1; no definite D call. The sequence was obtained from an adult who was a healthcare worker with PCR-confirmed SARS-CoV-2 infection or an uninfected control (not recorded which). CDR3 bases: TGTGCCAGCAGCTCTCGGGCAATCAATGAGCAGTTCTTC. Its protein product is CASSSRAINEQFF.